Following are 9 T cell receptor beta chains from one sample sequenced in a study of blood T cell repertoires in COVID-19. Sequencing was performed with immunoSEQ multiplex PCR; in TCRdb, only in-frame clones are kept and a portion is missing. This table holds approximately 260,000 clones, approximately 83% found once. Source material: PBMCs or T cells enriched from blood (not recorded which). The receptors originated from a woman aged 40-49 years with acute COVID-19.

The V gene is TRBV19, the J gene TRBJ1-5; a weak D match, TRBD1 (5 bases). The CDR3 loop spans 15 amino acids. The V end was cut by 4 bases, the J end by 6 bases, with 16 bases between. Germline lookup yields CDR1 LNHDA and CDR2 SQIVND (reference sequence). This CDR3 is CASSTYSQGSQPQHF. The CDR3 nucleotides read TGTGCCAGTAGTACTTACTCGCAGGGAAGTCAGCCCCAGCATTTT.

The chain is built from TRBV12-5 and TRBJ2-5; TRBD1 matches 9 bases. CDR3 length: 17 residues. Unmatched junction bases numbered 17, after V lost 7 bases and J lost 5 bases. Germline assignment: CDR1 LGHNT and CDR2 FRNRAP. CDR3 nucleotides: TGTGCTAGTGCCCCAATCCGGGGACAGGGCGTGGGGGAGACCCAGTACTTC. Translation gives CASAPIRGQGVGETQYF.

The CDR3 loop is CASSRGLAGGPWFF. CDR3 DNA: TGTGCCAGCAGTCGAGGACTAGCGGGAGGGCCTTGGTTCTTC. The chain joins TRBV6-5 to TRBJ2-1; 15 bases align to TRBD2. J gave up 15 bases and V 5 bases, and 8 bases lay outside the gene matches. Looked up from germline, CDR1 is MNHEY and CDR2 is SVGAGI. The CDR3 totals 14 residues.

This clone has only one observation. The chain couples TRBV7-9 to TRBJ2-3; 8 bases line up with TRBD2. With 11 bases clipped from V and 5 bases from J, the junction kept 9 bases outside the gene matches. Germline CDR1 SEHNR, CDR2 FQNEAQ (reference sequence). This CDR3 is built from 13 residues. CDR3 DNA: TGTGCCGCGGTCGCGGGAGGCTTAGATACGCAGTATTTT. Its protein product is CAAVAGGLDTQYF.

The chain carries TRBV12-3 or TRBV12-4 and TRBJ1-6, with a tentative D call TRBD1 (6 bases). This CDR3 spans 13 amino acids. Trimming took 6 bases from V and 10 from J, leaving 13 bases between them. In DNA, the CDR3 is TGTGCCAGCAGGCAGGGGTACGGCTCACCCCTCCACTTT. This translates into CASRQGYGSPLHF.

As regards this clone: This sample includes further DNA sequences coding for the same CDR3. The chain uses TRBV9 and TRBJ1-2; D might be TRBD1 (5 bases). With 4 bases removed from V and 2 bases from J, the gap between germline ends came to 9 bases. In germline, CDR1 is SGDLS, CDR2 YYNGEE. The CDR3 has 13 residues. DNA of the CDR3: TGTGCCAGCAGCCCCGGGGGAAACTATGGCTACACCTTC. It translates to CASSPGGNYGYTF.

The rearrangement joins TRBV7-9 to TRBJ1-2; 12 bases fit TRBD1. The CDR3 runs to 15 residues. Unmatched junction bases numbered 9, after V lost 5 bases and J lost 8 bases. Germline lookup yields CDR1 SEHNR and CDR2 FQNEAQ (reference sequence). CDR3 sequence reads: CASSPSGQGARGYTF. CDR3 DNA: TGTGCCAGCAGCCCTTCGGGACAGGGGGCGCGGGGCTACACCTTC.

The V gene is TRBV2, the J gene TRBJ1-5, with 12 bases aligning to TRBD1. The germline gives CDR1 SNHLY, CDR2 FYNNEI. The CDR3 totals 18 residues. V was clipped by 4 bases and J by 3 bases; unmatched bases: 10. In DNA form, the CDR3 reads TGTGCCAGCAGTGCCCCCGGGACAGGGGGCTTTAACAATCAGCCCCAGCATTTT. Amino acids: CASSAPGTGGFNNQPQHF.

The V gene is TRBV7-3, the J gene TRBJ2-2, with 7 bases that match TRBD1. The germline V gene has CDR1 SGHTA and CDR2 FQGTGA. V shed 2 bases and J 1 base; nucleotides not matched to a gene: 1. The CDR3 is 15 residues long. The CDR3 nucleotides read TGTGCCAGCAGCTTAGGGACAGAGAACACCGGGGAGCTGTTTTTT. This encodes CASSLGTENTGELFF. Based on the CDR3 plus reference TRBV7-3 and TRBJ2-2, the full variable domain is GAGVSQTPSNKVTEKGKYVELRCDPISGHTALYWYRQSLGQGPEFLIYFQGTGAADDSGLPNDRFFAVRPEGSVSTLKIQRTERGDSAVYLCASSLGTENTGELFFGEGSRLTVL.